Below, 26 T cell receptor beta chains from the same sample are listed, as sequenced in a study of blood T cell repertoires in COVID-19. Using immunoSEQ multiplex PCR, the repertoire was profiled, and TCRdb retains in-frame clones only, with some absent. The table has roughly 200,000 clones, more than 70% seen once. Sequenced: peripheral blood. The receptors derive from a man aged 40-50 years with active or convalescent COVID-19.

The rearrangement joins TRBV18 to TRBJ2-1, with D possibly being TRBD2 (6 bases). V shed 0 bases and J shed 1 base, with 13 bases lying between them. The CDR3 is 17 amino acids. Germline V gene sequence: CDR1 KGHSH, CDR2 LQKENI. The CDR3 region is CASSPPWGEYSYNEQFF. Written as DNA, the CDR3 is TGTGCCAGCTCACCACCTTGGGGGGAATATTCCTACAATGAGCAGTTCTTC.

This chain joins TRBV4-2 and TRBJ1-4; D unresolved. V was cut by 3 bases and J by 0 bases, with 11 bases left in between. Germline V gives CDR1 LGHNA, CDR2 YNFKEQ. The CDR3 contains 16 residues. CDR3 amino acids: CASSQTVGATNEKLFF. The CDR3 DNA reads as TGTGCCAGCAGCCAGACGGTGGGAGCAACTAATGAAAAACTGTTTTTT.

The rearrangement links TRBV6-5 to TRBJ1-2; unclear D gene. The CDR3 length is 16 residues. Trimming took 0 bases from V and 2 from J, leaving 13 bases between them. Germline values: CDR1 MNHEY, CDR2 SVGAGI. CDR3 region: CASSYSSAEKNYGYTF. CDR3 coding DNA: TGTGCCAGCAGTTACTCGAGCGCAGAGAAAAACTATGGCTACACCTTC.

The rearrangement links TRBV7-2 to TRBJ1-6; D is ambiguous. Germline V lookup: CDR1 SGHTA, CDR2 FQGNSA. This CDR3 has 14 residues. V was trimmed by 3 bases and J by 7 bases, leaving 10 bases between them. The chain's CDR3 is CASSFKQPNSPLHF. The CDR3 region has the DNA TGTGCCAGCAGCTTTAAACAGCCAAATTCACCCCTCCACTTT.

This rearrangement joins TRBV30 to TRBJ1-4; 10 nucleotides align to TRBD1. V trimming: 5 bases; J trimming: 4 bases; junction bases outside the gene matches: 4. The CDR3 length is 14 residues. Germline CDR1 is GTSNPN and CDR2 is SVGIG (reference sequence). CDR3 sequence (DNA): TGTGCCTGGTCGACAGGGGGCGGTAATGAAAAACTGTTTTTT. It encodes CAWSTGGGNEKLFF.

The V gene is TRBV5-6, the J gene TRBJ1-1, with D unresolved. Germline assignment: CDR1 SGHDT and CDR2 YYEEEE. This CDR3 has 14 residues. V dropped 2 bases and J dropped 4 bases, with 12 bases sitting between them. CDR3 residues: CASSLEDAGTEAFF. Here the CDR3 DNA reads TGTGCCAGCAGCTTAGAAGACGCGGGCACTGAAGCTTTCTTT.

The J gene is TRBJ2-3, the V gene TRBV6-5, with 11 bases lining up with TRBD2. This CDR3 is built from 15 residues. Germline V gene sequence: CDR1 MNHEY, CDR2 SVGAGI. The junction had 7 bases not matched to a gene; V was cut back by 8 bases and J by 3 bases. The CDR3 DNA sequence: TGTGCCAGCCGAGGGACTAGCGGTCCGACAGATACGCAGTATTTT. This gives the protein CASRGTSGPTDTQYF.

The chain employs TRBV11-2 and TRBJ2-2; D is ambiguous. The CDR3 loop spans 13 amino acids. Per germline, CDR1 SGHAT and CDR2 FQNNGV. V lost 0 bases and J lost 8, with 7 bases in between. The CDR3 DNA follows: TGTGCCAGCAGCTTAGACAATAGTGGGGAGCTGTTTTTT. This gives the protein CASSLDNSGELFF.

The chain couples TRBV29-1 to TRBJ2-7; 8 nucleotides agree with TRBD2. Per the germline V gene, CDR1 is SQVTM and CDR2 is ANQGSEA. This CDR3 is built from 17 residues. Germline trimming cut 4 bases from V and 2 bases from J; bases unmatched to any gene: 16. CDR3 nucleotides: TGCAGCGTTGGAGAGCCCATGGGAGCGGGAGTACCCTACGAGCAGTACTTC. Protein product: CSVGEPMGAGVPYEQYF.

The CDR3 bases are TGTGCCAGTAGTAACCCCGACACTTCCTACGAGCAGTACTTC. Translating gives CASSNPDTSYEQYF. This sequence joins TRBV19 and TRBJ2-7; D is unresolved. Trimming took off 4 bases at V and 1 base at J, with 11 bases between the two ends. The CDR3 extends over 14 amino acids. Germline V CDR1 and CDR2: LNHDA, SQIVND (reference sequence).

The chain has TRBV27 and TRBJ2-1; TRBD1 agrees at 7 bases. After removal of 7 bases from V and 3 bases from J, the junction contained 9 bases not matched to a gene. The CDR3 contains 15 residues. Germline V CDR1 and CDR2: MNHEY, SMNVEV (reference sequence). This chain's CDR3 is CASTARDSFYNEQFF. DNA for the CDR3: TGTGCCAGCACCGCAAGGGACAGTTTCTACAATGAGCAGTTCTTC.

In this sample, this clone turned up many times. Other DNA sequences in this specimen translate into the identical CDR3. The genes are TRBV4-3 and TRBJ2-7; 10 nucleotides match TRBD1. Germline CDR1 reads LGHNA; CDR2 reads YSLEER. The V and J ends lost 3 bases and 2 bases, in that order; junction bases with no gene match: 7. This CDR3 region has 16 residues. The DNA for the CDR3 is TGCGCCAGCAGCCATTCGGGGACAGGGGAAACCTACGAGCAGTACTTC. Encoded protein: CASSHSGTGETYEQYF.

The chain is built from TRBV30 and TRBJ2-7; weak D call: TRBD1 (6 bases). Per germline, CDR1 GTSNPN and CDR2 SVGIG (reference sequence). With 0 bases removed from V and 2 bases from J, the gap between germline ends came to 8 bases. This CDR3 contains 13 residues. CDR3 sequence reads: CAWSVRGTYEQYF. The CDR3 nucleotides are TGTGCCTGGAGTGTAAGGGGGACCTACGAGCAGTACTTC. The full variable domain, with the rest looked up from reference TRBV30 and TRBJ2-7, is SQTIHQWPATLVQPVGSPLSLECTVEGTSNPNLYWYRQAAGRGLQLLFYSVGIGQISSEVPQNLSASRPQDRQFILSSKKLLLSDSGFYLCAWSVRGTYEQYFGPGTRLTVT.

The rearrangement uses TRBV5-4 and TRBJ1-4; D is undetermined. This CDR3 has 14 residues. V gave up 0 bases and J gave up 5 bases, with 8 bases separating them. Germline V lookup: CDR1 SGHNT, CDR2 YYREEE (reference sequence). CDR3 coding DNA: TGTGCCAGCAGCTTGGGCCGAACAAATGAAAAACTGTTTTTT. Amino acids: CASSLGRTNEKLFF.

The V and J genes are TRBV7-2 and TRBJ1-4, with a weak D call TRBD1 (5 bases). Germline CDR1 and CDR2: SGHTA and FQGNSA. Trimming shortened V by 5 bases and J by 8 bases, and 18 bases separated the two germline ends. The length of the CDR3 is 15 residues. The CDR3 region has the DNA TGTGCCAGCAGCCCCAGGCAAGGGAAGGGGGAAAAACTGTTTTTT. It encodes CASSPRQGKGEKLFF.

The chain links TRBV2 to TRBJ1-1; a weak D match, TRBD1 (6 bases). Germline CDR1 is SNHLY and CDR2 is FYNNEI. This CDR3 spans 15 amino acids. Trimming cost V 1 base and J 5 bases, with 14 bases left between them. As DNA, the CDR3 is TGTGCCAGCAGTGAAGGTGAACAGGGAAGAACTGAAGCTTTCTTT. This codes for CASSEGEQGRTEAFF.

This chain uses TRBV6-5 with TRBJ1-3, with 9 bases identical to TRBD1. The V segment lost 8 bases and the J segment 7 bases; nucleotides outside the gene matches: 9. Germline V gene data show CDR1 as MNHEY and CDR2 as SVGAGI. The CDR3 sequence is 14 residues long. The CDR3 protein is CASGGKGQGNTIYF. The CDR3 DNA is TGTGCCAGCGGGGGGAAGGGACAGGGCAACACCATATATTTT.

This chain uses TRBV9 with TRBJ2-5, with a possible D match to TRBD2 (5 bases). Trimming shortened V by 3 bases and J by 5 bases, and 11 bases separated the two germline ends. This CDR3 region has 13 residues. Germline V lookup: CDR1 SGDLS, CDR2 YYNGEE. CDR3 amino acids: CASSARVGETQYF. In DNA form, the CDR3 reads TGTGCCAGCAGCGCGAGGGTAGGGGAGACCCAGTACTTC.

J is TRBJ2-6 and V is TRBV30; unclear D gene. This CDR3 region has 13 residues. Germline CDR1 and CDR2: GTSNPN and SVGIG (reference sequence). V lost 8 bases and J 0 bases, leaving 8 bases between the germline ends. The CDR3 loop reads CALGFSGANVLTF. CDR3 bases: TGTGCCCTGGGCTTCTCTGGGGCCAACGTCCTGACTTTC. Filled out from reference TRBV30 and TRBJ2-6, the complete variable domain reads SQTIHQWPATLVQPVGSPLSLECTVEGTSNPNLYWYRQAAGRGLQLLFYSVGIGQISSEVPQNLSASRPQDRQFILSSKKLLLSDSGFYLCALGFSGANVLTFGAGSRLTVL.

The V and J genes are TRBV6-6 and TRBJ1-2; D remains ambiguous. V shed 8 bases and J shed 6 bases, with 16 bases lying between them. Germline assignment: CDR1 MNHNY and CDR2 SVGAGI (reference sequence). The CDR3 contains 13 residues. CDR3 nucleotides: TGTGCCAGCGACCCGCGGGGAGGGAATGGCTACACCTTC. Its protein product is CASDPRGGNGYTF.

Of note for this clone: In the same sample, other DNA sequences code for this CDR3. The V and J genes are TRBV27 and TRBJ1-1; 10 positions agree with TRBD1. With 5 bases clipped from V and 5 bases from J, the junction kept 5 bases outside the gene matches. In germline, CDR1 is MNHEY, CDR2 SMNVEV (reference sequence). The CDR3 totals 14 residues. CDR3 DNA: TGTGCCAGCAGTACCCCGGGACAGGGGACTGAAGCTTTCTTT. Translating it yields CASSTPGQGTEAFF.

The rearrangement joins TRBV30 to TRBJ2-1; 7 nucleotides line up with TRBD2. The germline CDR1 and CDR2 sequences are GTSNPN and SVGIG (reference sequence). The CDR3 length is 15 residues. Trimming at V came to 0 bases and at J to 4 bases, leaving 6 bases not matched to a gene. DNA for the CDR3: TGTGCCTGGAGTGTCGTAGCGGGTGTGTACAATGAGCAGTTCTTC. It encodes CAWSVVAGVYNEQFF.

The CDR3 is CASGWTENTEAFF. The CDR3 DNA reads as TGTGCCAGCGGATGGACAGAGAACACTGAAGCTTTCTTT. V and J are TRBV2 and TRBJ1-1; D might be TRBD1 (6 bases). Trimming removed 8 bases at V and 1 base at J, with 11 bases between. Germline V CDR1 and CDR2: SNHLY, FYNNEI. This CDR3 contains 13 residues.

The chain links TRBV7-2 to TRBJ2-2; possibly TRBD2 for D (5 bases). The CDR3 length is 16 residues. Germline CDR1 is SGHTA and CDR2 is FQGNSA. V lost 1 base, J lost 4 bases, and 13 bases lay in between. For the CDR3, the DNA is TGTGCCAGCAGCTTAGACATAGGGAGAAGCACCGGGGAGCTGTTTTTT. Translated, it gives CASSLDIGRSTGELFF.

This rearrangement joins TRBV9 to TRBJ2-5; a possible D gene is TRBD1 (5 bases). V was trimmed by 4 bases and J by 4 bases, leaving 17 bases between them. Germline V gene lookup returns CDR1 SGDLS and CDR2 YYNGEE. The CDR3 has 15 residues. In DNA, the CDR3 is TGTGCCAGCAGCCCCCAGGGTAGGGGTGGAGAGACCCAGTACTTC. Translating gives CASSPQGRGGETQYF.

This chain links TRBV15 with TRBJ2-3; TRBD2 matches at 7 bases. V trimming: 1 base; J trimming: 2 bases; junction bases outside the gene matches: 9. CDR3 size: 17 residues. CDR1 is LNHNV, CDR2 YYDKDF, per germline (reference sequence). The CDR3 coding sequence is TGTGCCACCAGCAGAGGTGGGGGGACTATCATCACAGATACGCAGTATTTT. It specifies CATSRGGGTIITDTQYF.